This T cell receptor beta chain was found in a study of blood T cells in healthy people across ages. This clonotype was seen at least ten times. The antigen is not known. Overall study results and limits: Observed TCR beta diversity per million T cells went down as age went up. This fall followed a roughly linear course with age.

This CDR3 region has 14 residues. CDR1 and CDR2 (germline): SEHNR, FQNEAQ (reference sequence). Trimming removed 3 bases from V and 3 bases from J; junction bases left unmatched: 2. Primed by a sample-barcoded 5' primer and a J-beta primer mix, a second PCR proceeded for about 6 to 12 cycles. Each of the cDNA molecules was tagged by a template-switch adaptor with 12 random nucleotides. Researchers report that each sample yielded at least 3 million CDR3-containing paired-end reads. Each CDR3 protein gets one entry after TCRdb re-called the 5' RACE reads with MiXCR. The sample yields 630,000 or so distinct CDR3 sequences, about 30% seen once.

This receptor was obtained from a woman of 80 years or more in good health. Sequences were obtained from blood. The chain has TRBV7-9 and TRBJ1-5; 7 nucleotides match TRBD1. This chain's CDR3 is CASSFGTANQPQHF. The CDR3 nucleotides are TGTGCCAGCAGCTTTGGGACAGCCAATCAGCCCCAGCATTTT. The whole variable domain, filled in from reference TRBV7-9 and TRBJ1-5, reads DTGVSQNPRHKITKRGQNVTFRCDPISEHNRLYWYRQTLGQGPEFLTYFQNEAQLEKSRLLSDRFSAERPKGSFSTLEIQRTEQGDSAMYLCASSFGTANQPQHFGDGTRLSIL.